The T cell receptor (beta chain) under discussion was sequenced for a study of blood T cell repertoires in COVID-19. Libraries were prepared by immunoSEQ multiplex PCR; TCRdb keeps only in-frame clonotypes and omits some of them. Of about 310,000 clones in the sample, roughly 89% are singletons; the top ten hold roughly a tenth. The V gene's germline CDR1 is LGHDT and CDR2 YNNKEL (reference sequence). This CDR3 is built from 14 residues. Sequencing was done on a sample of PBMCs or T cells enriched from blood (not recorded which). The J gene is TRBJ1-5, the V gene TRBV3-1 (or the pseudogene TRBV3-2); D is unresolved. The DNA end is more similar to TRBJ2-3, so the J call may be wrong. This TCR was recovered from a woman aged 25 to 39 who had recovered from COVID-19. The CDR3 DNA reads as TGTGCCAGCAGCCAAGGGGCAGAGAATCAGCCCCAGTATTTT. Its translation: CASSQGAENQPQYF.